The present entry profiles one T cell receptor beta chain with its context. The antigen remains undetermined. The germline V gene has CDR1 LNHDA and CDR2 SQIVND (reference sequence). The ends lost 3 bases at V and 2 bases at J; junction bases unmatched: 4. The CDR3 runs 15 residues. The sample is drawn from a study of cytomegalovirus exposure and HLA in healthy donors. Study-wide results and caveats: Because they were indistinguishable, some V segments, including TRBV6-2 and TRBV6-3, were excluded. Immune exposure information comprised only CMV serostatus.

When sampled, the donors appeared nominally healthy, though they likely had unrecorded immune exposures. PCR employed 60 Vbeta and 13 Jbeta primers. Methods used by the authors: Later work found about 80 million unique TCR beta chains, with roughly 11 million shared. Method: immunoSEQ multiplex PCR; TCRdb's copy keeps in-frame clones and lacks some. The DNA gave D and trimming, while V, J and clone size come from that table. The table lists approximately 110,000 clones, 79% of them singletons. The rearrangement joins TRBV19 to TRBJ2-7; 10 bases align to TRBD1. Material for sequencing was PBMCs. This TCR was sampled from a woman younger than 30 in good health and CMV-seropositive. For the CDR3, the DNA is TGTGCCAGTAGTATGGGACAGGGGAGGACCTACGAGCAGTACTTC. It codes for CASSMGQGRTYEQYF.